The clone carrying this T cell receptor beta chain showed up many times. Its specificity is not known. The data were taken from a study of HIV-infected patients and healthy controls. Study context: Early therapy brought no consistent CD8 count shift, though the CD4:CD8 ratio rose a little. Study-level points and caveats: Significantly higher mean Gini indices appeared in HIV-infected repertoires, possibly reflecting oligoclonality. During therapy, HIV-associated CDR3s fell significantly in frequency, while CMV-associated CDR3s did not change significantly. In healthy controls, MAIT alpha CDR3s were common; in HIV+ repertoires, severely depleted.

All unsorted peripheral T cells were captured because whole blood was used without fractionation. Germline CDR1 is SNHLY and CDR2 is FYNNEI. The CDR3 consists of 15 residues. V was cut by 1 base and J by 7 bases, with 14 bases left in between. Reverse transcription used approximately 500 ng RNA and constant-region primers for alpha and beta. Separate chain-specific third strand synthesis with multiplexing indices produced the alpha and beta libraries. TCRdb re-derived calls from the 5' RACE reads in MiXCR, one entry per CDR3 protein. The table lists about 6,000 distinct CDR3 sequences, roughly a tenth of them singletons, with around 12% in the top ten.

The input for sequencing was blood, taken before antiretroviral therapy. The source of this sequence is an adult with HIV infection. The chain links TRBV2 to TRBJ1-5; perhaps TRBD1 as D (5 bases). The CDR3 sequence: CASSEEVQGRQPQHF. CDR3 coding DNA: TGTGCCAGCAGTGAAGAGGTGCAGGGCCGGCAGCCCCAGCATTTT.